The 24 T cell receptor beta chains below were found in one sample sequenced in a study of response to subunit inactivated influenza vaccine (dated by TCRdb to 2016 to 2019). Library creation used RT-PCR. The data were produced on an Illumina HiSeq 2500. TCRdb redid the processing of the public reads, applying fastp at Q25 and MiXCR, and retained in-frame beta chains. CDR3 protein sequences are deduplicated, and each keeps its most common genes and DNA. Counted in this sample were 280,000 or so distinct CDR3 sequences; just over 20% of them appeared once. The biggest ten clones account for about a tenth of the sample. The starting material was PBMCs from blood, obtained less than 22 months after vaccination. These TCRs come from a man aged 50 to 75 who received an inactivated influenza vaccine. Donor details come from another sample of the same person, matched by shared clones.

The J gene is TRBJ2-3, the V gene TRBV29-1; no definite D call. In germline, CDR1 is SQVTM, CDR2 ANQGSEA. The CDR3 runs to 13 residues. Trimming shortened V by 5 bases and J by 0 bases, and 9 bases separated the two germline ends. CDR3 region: CSVKGRSTDTQYF. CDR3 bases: TGCAGCGTTAAAGGGCGAAGCACAGATACGCAGTATTTT.

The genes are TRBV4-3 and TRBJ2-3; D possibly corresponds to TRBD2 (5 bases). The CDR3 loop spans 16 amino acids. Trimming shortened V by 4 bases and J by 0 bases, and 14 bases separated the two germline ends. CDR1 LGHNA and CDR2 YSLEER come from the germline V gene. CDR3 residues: CASSPRTSASTDTQYF. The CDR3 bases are TGCGCCAGCAGCCCGCGGACTTCAGCTAGCACAGATACGCAGTATTTT.

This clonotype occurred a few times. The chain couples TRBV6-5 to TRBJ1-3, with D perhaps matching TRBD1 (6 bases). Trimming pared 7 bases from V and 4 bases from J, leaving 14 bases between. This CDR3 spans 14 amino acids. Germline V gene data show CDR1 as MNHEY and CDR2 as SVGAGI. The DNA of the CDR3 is TGTGCCAGCACTTTACGGGACAAGGGAAACACCATATATTTT. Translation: CASTLRDKGNTIYF.

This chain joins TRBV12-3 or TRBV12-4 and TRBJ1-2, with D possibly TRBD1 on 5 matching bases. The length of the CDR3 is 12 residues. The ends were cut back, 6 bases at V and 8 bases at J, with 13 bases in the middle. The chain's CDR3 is CASSRNRYGYTF. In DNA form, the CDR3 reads TGTGCCAGCAGCCGAAACAGGTACGGCTACACCTTC.

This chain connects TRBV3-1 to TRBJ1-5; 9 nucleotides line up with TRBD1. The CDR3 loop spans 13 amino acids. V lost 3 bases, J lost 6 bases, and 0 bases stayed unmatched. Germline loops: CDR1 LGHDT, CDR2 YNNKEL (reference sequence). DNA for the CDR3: TGTGCCAGCAGCCAGACAGGGGGTCAGCCCCAGCATTTT. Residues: CASSQTGGQPQHF.

This CDR3 is CASSTTLAGGSYNEQFF. The CDR3 DNA reads as TGTGCCAGTAGTACCACCCTCGCGGGAGGATCCTACAATGAGCAGTTCTTC. The rearrangement joins TRBV19 to TRBJ2-1; 8 nucleotides align to TRBD2. CDR1 is LNHDA and CDR2 is SQIVND in the germline V gene (reference sequence). The ends lost 4 bases at V and 1 base at J; junction bases unmatched: 9. The CDR3 sequence is 17 residues long. Full variable domain (remainder filled in from reference TRBV19 and TRBJ2-1): DGGITQSPKYLFRKEGQNVTLSCEQNLNHDAMYWYRQDPGQGLRLIYYSQIVNDFQKGDIAEGYSVSREKKESFPLTVTSAQKNPTAFYLCASSTTLAGGSYNEQFFGPGTRLTVL.

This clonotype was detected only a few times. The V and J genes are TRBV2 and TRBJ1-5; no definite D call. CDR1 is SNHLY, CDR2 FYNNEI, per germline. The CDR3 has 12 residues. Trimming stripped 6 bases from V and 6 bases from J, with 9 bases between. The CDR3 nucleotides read TGTGCCAGCAGCGAGGCGGGTCAGCCCCAGCATTTT. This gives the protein CASSEAGQPQHF.

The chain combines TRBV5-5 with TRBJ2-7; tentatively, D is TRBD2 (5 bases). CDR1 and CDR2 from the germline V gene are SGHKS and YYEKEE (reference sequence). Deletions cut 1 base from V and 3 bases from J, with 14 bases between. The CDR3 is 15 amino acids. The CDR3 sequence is CASSLRGYLSYEQYF. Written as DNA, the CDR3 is TGTGCCAGCAGCTTGCGGGGTTATCTAAGCTACGAGCAGTACTTC.

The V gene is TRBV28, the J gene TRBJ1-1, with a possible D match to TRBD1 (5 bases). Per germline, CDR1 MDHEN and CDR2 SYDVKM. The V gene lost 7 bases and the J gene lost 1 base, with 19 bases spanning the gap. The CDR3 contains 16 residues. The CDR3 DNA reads TGTGCCAGCAATCTCAATTCAGGGCTGGGGAACACTGAAGCTTTCTTT. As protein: CASNLNSGLGNTEAFF.

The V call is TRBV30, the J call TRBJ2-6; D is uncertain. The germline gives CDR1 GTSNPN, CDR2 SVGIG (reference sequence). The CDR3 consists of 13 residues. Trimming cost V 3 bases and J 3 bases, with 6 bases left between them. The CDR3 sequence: CAWSTGGANVLTF. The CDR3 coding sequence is TGTGCCTGGAGCACTGGTGGGGCCAACGTCCTGACTTTC.

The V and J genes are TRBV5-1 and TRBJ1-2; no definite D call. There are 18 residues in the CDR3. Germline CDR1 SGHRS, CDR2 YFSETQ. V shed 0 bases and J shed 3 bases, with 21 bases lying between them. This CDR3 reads CASSLDGPPTQRYYGYTF. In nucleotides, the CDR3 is TGCGCCAGCAGCTTGGACGGGCCTCCGACCCAGCGTTACTATGGCTACACCTTC.

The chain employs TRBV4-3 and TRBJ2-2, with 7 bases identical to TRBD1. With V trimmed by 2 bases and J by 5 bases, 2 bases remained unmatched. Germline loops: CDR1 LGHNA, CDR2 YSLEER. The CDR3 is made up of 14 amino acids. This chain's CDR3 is CASSQKQGTGELFF. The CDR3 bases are TGCGCCAGCAGCCAAAAACAGGGGACCGGGGAGCTGTTTTTT.

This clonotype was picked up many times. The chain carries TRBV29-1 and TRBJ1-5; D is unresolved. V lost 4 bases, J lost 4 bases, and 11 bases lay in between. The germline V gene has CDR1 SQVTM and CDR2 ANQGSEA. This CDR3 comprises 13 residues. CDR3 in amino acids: CSVVDGINQPQHF. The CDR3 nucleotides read TGCAGCGTTGTGGACGGCATAAATCAGCCCCAGCATTTT. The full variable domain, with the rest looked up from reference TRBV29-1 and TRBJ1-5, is SAVISQKPSRDICQRGTSLTIQCQVDSQVTMMFWYRQQPGQSLTLIATANQGSEATYESGFVIDKFPISRPNLTFSTLTVSNMSPEDSSIYLCSVVDGINQPQHFGDGTRLSIL.

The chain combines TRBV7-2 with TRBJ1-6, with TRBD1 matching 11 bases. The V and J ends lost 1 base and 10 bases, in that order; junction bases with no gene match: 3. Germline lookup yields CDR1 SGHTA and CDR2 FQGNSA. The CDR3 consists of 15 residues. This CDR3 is CASSLGTGGSSPLHF. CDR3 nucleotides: TGTGCCAGCAGCTTAGGGACAGGGGGCTCCTCACCCCTCCACTTT.

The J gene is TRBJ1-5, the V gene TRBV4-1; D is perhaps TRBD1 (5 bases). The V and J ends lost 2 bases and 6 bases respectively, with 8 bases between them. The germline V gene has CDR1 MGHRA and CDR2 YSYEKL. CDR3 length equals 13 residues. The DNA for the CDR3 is TGCGCCAGCAGCCAACGGGGCCGTCAGCCCCAGCATTTT. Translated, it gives CASSQRGRQPQHF.

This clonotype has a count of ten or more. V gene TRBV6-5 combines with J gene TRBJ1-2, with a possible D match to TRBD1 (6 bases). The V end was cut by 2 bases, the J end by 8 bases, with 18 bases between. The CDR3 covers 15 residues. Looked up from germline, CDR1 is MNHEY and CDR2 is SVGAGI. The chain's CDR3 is CASSYNQGRSGGYTF. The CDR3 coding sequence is TGTGCCAGCAGTTACAACCAGGGGAGGAGTGGGGGCTACACCTTC.

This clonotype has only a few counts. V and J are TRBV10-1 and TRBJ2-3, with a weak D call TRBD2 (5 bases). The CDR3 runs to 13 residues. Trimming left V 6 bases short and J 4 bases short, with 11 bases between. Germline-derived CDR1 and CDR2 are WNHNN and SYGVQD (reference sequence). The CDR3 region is CASSPSSPDTQYF. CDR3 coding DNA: TGCGCCAGCAGCCCTAGCTCCCCAGATACGCAGTATTTT.

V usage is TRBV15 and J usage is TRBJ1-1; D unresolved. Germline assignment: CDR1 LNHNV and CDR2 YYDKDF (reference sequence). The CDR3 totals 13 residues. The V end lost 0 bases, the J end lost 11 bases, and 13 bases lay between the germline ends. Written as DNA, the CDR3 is TGTGCCACCAGCAGAGATGGGAAAGGAGGGGCTTTCTTT. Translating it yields CATSRDGKGGAFF.

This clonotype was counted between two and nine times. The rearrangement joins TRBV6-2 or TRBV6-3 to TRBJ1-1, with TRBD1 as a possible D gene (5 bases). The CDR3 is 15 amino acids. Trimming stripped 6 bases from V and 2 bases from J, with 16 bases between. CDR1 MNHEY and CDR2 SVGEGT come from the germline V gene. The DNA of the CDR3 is TGTGCCAGCAGAACCCTGGGGGGTAGAAACACTGAAGCTTTCTTT. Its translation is CASRTLGGRNTEAFF.

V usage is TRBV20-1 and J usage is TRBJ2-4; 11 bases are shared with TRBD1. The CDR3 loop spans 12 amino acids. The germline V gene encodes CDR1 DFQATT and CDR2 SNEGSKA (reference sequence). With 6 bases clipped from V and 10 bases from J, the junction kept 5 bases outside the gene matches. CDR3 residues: CSAGDRGMIQYF. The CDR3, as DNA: TGCAGTGCAGGGGACAGGGGGATGATTCAGTACTTC.

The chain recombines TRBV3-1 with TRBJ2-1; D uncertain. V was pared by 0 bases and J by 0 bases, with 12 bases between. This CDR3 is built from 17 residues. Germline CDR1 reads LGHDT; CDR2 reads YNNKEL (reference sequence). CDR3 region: CASSQDVLGYSYNEQFF. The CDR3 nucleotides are TGTGCCAGCAGCCAAGACGTGCTGGGCTACTCCTACAATGAGCAGTTCTTC.

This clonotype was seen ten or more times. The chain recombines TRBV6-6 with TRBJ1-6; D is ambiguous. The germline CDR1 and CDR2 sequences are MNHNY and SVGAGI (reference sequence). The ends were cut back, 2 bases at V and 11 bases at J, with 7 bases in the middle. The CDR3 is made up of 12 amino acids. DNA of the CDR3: TGTGCCAGCAGTTACGAGGAAACACCCCTCCACTTT. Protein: CASSYEETPLHF.

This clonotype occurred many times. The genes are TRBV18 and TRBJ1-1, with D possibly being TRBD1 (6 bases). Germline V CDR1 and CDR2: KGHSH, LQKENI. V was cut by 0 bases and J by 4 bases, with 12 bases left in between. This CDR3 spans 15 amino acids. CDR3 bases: TGTGCCAGCTCACCACCGTTTCAGGGGAGCACTGAAGCTTTCTTT. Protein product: CASSPPFQGSTEAFF.

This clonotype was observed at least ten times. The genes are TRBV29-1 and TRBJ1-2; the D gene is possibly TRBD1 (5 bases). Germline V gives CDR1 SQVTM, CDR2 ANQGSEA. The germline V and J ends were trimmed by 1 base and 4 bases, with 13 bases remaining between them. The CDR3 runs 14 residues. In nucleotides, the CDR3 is TGCAGCGTTGAAGCGAGGGGAAGTTTCTATGGCTACACCTTC. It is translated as CSVEARGSFYGYTF.